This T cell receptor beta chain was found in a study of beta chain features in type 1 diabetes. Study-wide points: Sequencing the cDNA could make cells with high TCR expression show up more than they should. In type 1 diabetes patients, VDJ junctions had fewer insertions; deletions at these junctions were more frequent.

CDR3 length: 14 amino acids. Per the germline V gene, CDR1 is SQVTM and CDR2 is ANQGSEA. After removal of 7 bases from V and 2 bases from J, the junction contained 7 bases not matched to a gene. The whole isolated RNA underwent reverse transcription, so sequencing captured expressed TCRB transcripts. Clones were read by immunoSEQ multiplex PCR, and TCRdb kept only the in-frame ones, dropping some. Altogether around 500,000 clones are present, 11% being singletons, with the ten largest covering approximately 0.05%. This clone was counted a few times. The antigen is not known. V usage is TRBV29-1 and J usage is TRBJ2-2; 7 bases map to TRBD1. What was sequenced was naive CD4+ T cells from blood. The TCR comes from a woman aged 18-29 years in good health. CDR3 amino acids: CSARDSRNTGELFF. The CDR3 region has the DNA TGCAGCGCCAGGGACAGCAGAAACACCGGGGAGCTGTTTTTT.